The present entry profiles one T cell receptor beta chain with its context. The target antigen is unknown. This entry is derived from a study of Ad26.COV2.S vaccination and SARS-CoV-2 variants. The study's findings and limits: Vaccinated individuals (as opposed to placebo recipients) had higher spike-specific TCR breadth.

Libraries were prepared by immunoSEQ multiplex PCR; TCRdb keeps only in-frame clonotypes and omits some of them. In the table there are roughly 500,000 clones, roughly 89% of which are singletons. The CDR3 is 16 amino acids. The trim removed 4 bases at V and 8 bases at J, leaving 6 bases unmatched. The germline CDR1 and CDR2 sequences are MGHRA and YSYEKL. Noted treatment: about 20 received Ad26.COV2.S at low or high dose, single or two shots; 5 received placebo; per-sample allocation not given. Collection of samples fell on day 63 after the first vaccine or placebo injection. The sequenced sample was peripheral blood, obtained in a trial of Ad26.COV2.S vaccine versus placebo. The rearrangement links TRBV4-1 to TRBJ2-3, with 16 bases matching TRBD2. The receptor was isolated from a person aged 18-60 years who received the Ad26.COV2.S COVID-19 vaccine or a placebo. The CDR3 here is CASSPLGTSGGGTQYF. The CDR3 nucleotides are TGCGCCAGCAGCCCCCTGGGGACTAGCGGGGGGGGTACGCAGTATTTT.